The TCR beta chain described here comes from a study of T cell repertoires and HLA-DP antigens. Across the study: Alloreactive CD4+ T cells targeted HLA-DP on transduced HeLa. One stimulator alloantigen differed from self by one groove amino acid; the other by ten. DNA input averaged about 220 ng in sorted CD137+CD4+ and roughly 1.2 ug in pre-culture CD4+.

CD4+ T cells, purified by negative selection, averaged roughly 98% purity. The V and J ends lost 2 bases and 4 bases, in that order; junction bases with no gene match: 16. The CDR3 is 19 amino acids. CDR1 is MNHEY and CDR2 is SMNVEV in the germline V gene (reference sequence). This table comes from immunoSEQ multiplex PCR, and its TCRdb copy is limited to in-frame clones, with some not included. The table records about 120,000 clones, 80% to 95% of them present only once. Turning to this clone: Its antigen is not identified.

The source is a woman younger than 30 in good health and CMV-seronegative. V gene TRBV27 combines with J gene TRBJ2-2, with 7 bases fitting TRBD2. Sequencing was performed on CD4+ T cells from PBMCs. CDR3 sequence (DNA): TGTGCCAGCAGTTTACTACCCGTGGTTGTGCGGGGGTTCACCGGGGAGCTGTTTTTT. Encoded protein: CASSLLPVVVRGFTGELFF.